These T cell receptor beta chains were read from a single sample in a study of blood T cells in healthy people across ages. Using its own MiXCR run on the 5' RACE reads, TCRdb lists one record per CDR3 protein. The sample lists 650,000 to 1,000,000 distinct CDR3 sequences; less than 60% were seen once. Sequenced material: blood. These receptors were obtained from a man older than 75 in good health. Each CDR3 is given with its conserved first and last residue. The D gene is left open where the match is weak. Expanded clones get a size class; other rows say once, few or many, or leave the size out.

J: TRBJ2-3
D: .
V: TRBV29-1
size: .
DNA: TGCAGCGTGCGTACTAGCACAGAGACGCAGTATTTT
CDR3: CSVRTSTETQYF

J: TRBJ1-2
D: TRBD1
V: TRBV25-1
size: many
DNA: TGTGCCAGCACTCCTCCGGGACAGGCATCCGGCTACACCTTC
CDR3: CASTPPGQASGYTF

J: TRBJ2-2
D: .
V: TRBV12-3/TRBV12-4
size: .
DNA: TGTGCCAGCAGTTCCCAAGCCGGGACGGTTGGTGGGGAGCTGTTTTTT
CDR3: CASSSQAGTVGGELFF

J: TRBJ2-5
D: .
V: TRBV29-1
size: .
DNA: TGCAGCGTTGACCTTGGACGGGTCCGGGAGACCCAGTACTTC
CDR3: CSVDLGRVRETQYF

J: TRBJ2-3
D: .
V: TRBV4-2
size: .
DNA: TGTGCCAGCAGCCAAGGCACCGGGAGCACAGATACGCAGTATTTT
CDR3: CASSQGTGSTDTQYF

J: TRBJ2-7
D: TRBD1
V: TRBV5-1
size: few
DNA: TGCGCCAGCAGTTACGACAGGGTGAGCGAGCAGTACTTC
CDR3: CASSYDRVSEQYF

J: TRBJ1-3
D: .
V: TRBV11-2
size: .
DNA: TGTGCCAGCCGATTTTTTACTGGAAACACCATATATTTT
CDR3: CASRFFTGNTIYF

J: TRBJ1-2
D: TRBD1
V: TRBV29-1
size: .
DNA: TGCAGCGCTGGGGACAGGGGGCATGGCTACACCTTC
CDR3: CSAGDRGHGYTF

J: TRBJ2-7
D: .
V: TRBV29-1
size: .
DNA: TGCAGCGCCGGTTCGGGGGGCGGCGAGCAGTACTTC
CDR3: CSAGSGGGEQYF

J: TRBJ2-4
D: .
V: TRBV29-1
size: .
DNA: TGCAGCGTTGGCAGTGTGGTGGGAGTGAACATTCAGTACTTC
CDR3: CSVGSVVGVNIQYF

J: TRBJ2-1
D: TRBD2
V: TRBV12-3/TRBV12-4
size: .
DNA: TGTGCCAGCAGTTTCATCGCCCAGCGGGAGTACAATGAGCAGTTCTTC
CDR3: CASSFIAQREYNEQFF

J: TRBJ2-7
D: .
V: TRBV3-1
size: .
DNA: TGTGCCAGCAGCGGGTTAGCCTACGAGCAGTACTTC
CDR3: CASSGLAYEQYF

J: TRBJ2-3
D: TRBD2
V: TRBV11-3
size: few
DNA: TGTGCCAGCAGCTCCCGGACTAGCGGATACACAGATACGCAGTATTTT
CDR3: CASSSRTSGYTDTQYF

J: TRBJ2-7
D: TRBD1
V: TRBV24-1
size: few
DNA: TGTGCCACCAGTGCTCCTTCGACAGGGGGCCGTTTCGAGCAGTACTTC
CDR3: CATSAPSTGGRFEQYF

J: TRBJ2-7
D: .
V: TRBV7-2
size: few
DNA: TGTGCCAGCAGCGGCCGGGCCCCGAGCCCCTACGAGCAGTACTTC
CDR3: CASSGRAPSPYEQYF

J: TRBJ1-2
D: .
V: TRBV4-3
size: many
DNA: TGCGCCAGCAGCCAACTAACGGATCATGGCTACACCTTC
CDR3: CASSQLTDHGYTF

J: TRBJ2-3
D: TRBD2
V: TRBV30
size: .
DNA: TGTGCCTGGAGTAACGGGAGGGTCAGAGATACGCAGTATTTT
CDR3: CAWSNGRVRDTQYF

J: TRBJ2-7
D: .
V: TRBV7-2
size: .
DNA: TGTGCCAGCAGCTTGCAGGCAGCCACCTACGAGCAGTACTTC
CDR3: CASSLQAATYEQYF

J: TRBJ2-3
D: TRBD2
V: TRBV7-2
size: .
DNA: TGTGCCAGCAGCTTAGCCGGGACAGCATTTAGCGGGAGCGGTACGCAGTATTTT
CDR3: CASSLAGTAFSGSGTQYF

J: TRBJ2-1
D: TRBD2
V: TRBV28
size: .
DNA: TGTGCCAGCAGTTTTTCGGCTAGCGGGAGGGCCTTGGGAAATAAGCAGTTCTTC
CDR3: CASSFSASGRALGNKQFF

J: TRBJ2-7
D: .
V: TRBV7-2
size: once
DNA: TGTGCCAGCAGCATAACACAGGGTGTCCCCTACGAGCAGTACTTC
CDR3: CASSITQGVPYEQYF

J: TRBJ2-3
D: TRBD2
V: TRBV20-1
size: .
DNA: TGCAGTGCTAGATTGAGTAGCGGGGGAAGGGCGCAGTATTTT
CDR3: CSARLSSGGRAQYF

J: TRBJ1-2
D: TRBD1
V: TRBV20-1
size: .
DNA: TGCAGTGCTAGGACCCCGGGACAGGGAGACGGTTACTATGGCTACACCTTC
CDR3: CSARTPGQGDGYYGYTF

J: TRBJ2-7
D: .
V: TRBV6-5
size: few
DNA: TGTGCCAGCAATATGAGAAGAGGGAACAATGAGCAGTACTTC
CDR3: CASNMRRGNNEQYF

J: TRBJ1-6
D: .
V: TRBV20-1
size: .
DNA: TGCAGTGCTATTCAGGGCAGGAATTCACCCCTCCACTTT
CDR3: CSAIQGRNSPLHF

J: TRBJ2-5
D: .
V: TRBV7-2
size: .
DNA: TGTGCCAGCAGCTTACCAGGGCTGGACCAGTACTTC
CDR3: CASSLPGLDQYF

J: TRBJ1-1
D: .
V: TRBV7-3
size: .
DNA: TGTGCCAGCAGATCGGACAGTAACACTGAAGCTTTCTTT
CDR3: CASRSDSNTEAFF

J: TRBJ2-5
D: TRBD2
V: TRBV7-2
size: .
DNA: TGTGCCAGCAGCTCCAGAAAATGGACTAGCGGGTACCAAGAGACCCAGTACTTC
CDR3: CASSSRKWTSGYQETQYF

J: TRBJ2-2
D: .
V: TRBV3-1
size: .
DNA: TGTGCCAGCAGCCTCGGGCCGGCGGCGAACACCGGGGAGCTGTTTTTT
CDR3: CASSLGPAANTGELFF

J: TRBJ2-5
D: TRBD1
V: TRBV28
size: .
DNA: TGTGCCAGCAGTTTCCCCCGGGACAGGGCTCGCTCGGAGACCCAGTACTTC
CDR3: CASSFPRDRARSETQYF

J: TRBJ2-7
D: TRBD2
V: TRBV20-1
size: few
DNA: TGCAGTGCCTCGGGGGGACTAGCGGGGACCTACGAGCAGTACTTC
CDR3: CSASGGLAGTYEQYF

J: TRBJ1-6
D: .
V: TRBV20-1
size: .
DNA: TGCAGTCCCCGACAGGCTAATTCACCCCTCCACTTT
CDR3: CSPRQANSPLHF

J: TRBJ2-5
D: .
V: TRBV12-3/TRBV12-4
size: .
DNA: TGTGCCAGCAGTGGACAGCAAGAGACCCAGTACTTC
CDR3: CASSGQQETQYF

J: TRBJ1-2
D: .
V: TRBV30
size: .
DNA: TGTGCCTGGAGTTCGAGAAACTATGGCTACACCTTC
CDR3: CAWSSRNYGYTF

J: TRBJ2-7
D: .
V: TRBV7-2
size: few
DNA: TGTGCCAGCAGCTTACACGGGGGACAGTCCTACGAGCAGTACTTC
CDR3: CASSLHGGQSYEQYF

J: TRBJ2-1
D: TRBD2
V: TRBV10-3
size: few
DNA: TGTGCCATCAGTCCTGGGACTAGCGGGATTTACAATGAGCAGTTCTTC
CDR3: CAISPGTSGIYNEQFF

J: TRBJ1-4
D: .
V: TRBV4-3
size: .
DNA: TGCGCCAGCAGCCAAGACGAGGGGAACGGAGAAAAACTGTTTTTT
CDR3: CASSQDEGNGEKLFF

J: TRBJ2-7
D: .
V: TRBV28
size: .
DNA: TGTGCCAGCAGCCTAGCCCTGCCCTACGAGCAGTACTTC
CDR3: CASSLALPYEQYF

J: TRBJ1-1
D: .
V: TRBV29-1
size: .
DNA: TGCAGCGTGACAGCCGGGACCTGGACTGAAGCTTTCTTT
CDR3: CSVTAGTWTEAFF

J: TRBJ2-3
D: .
V: TRBV9
size: few
DNA: TGTGCCAGCAGCGCCCAGGGCACAGATACGCAGTATTTT
CDR3: CASSAQGTDTQYF

J: TRBJ2-3
D: .
V: TRBV20-1
size: .
DNA: TGCAGTGCTAGACCCGGATTTACAGATACGCAGTATTTT
CDR3: CSARPGFTDTQYF

J: TRBJ1-2
D: TRBD1
V: TRBV28
size: .
DNA: TGTGCCAGCAGTTTGAGGGACAGAAACTATGGCTACACCTTC
CDR3: CASSLRDRNYGYTF

J: TRBJ2-7
D: .
V: TRBV30
size: .
DNA: TGTGCCTGGAGTGTACACCCAACGGCCAGGGAAGTCGAGCAGTACTTC
CDR3: CAWSVHPTAREVEQYF

J: TRBJ2-1
D: TRBD2
V: TRBV29-1
size: .
DNA: TGCAGCGTTGAAGAGGGGGCGGGAGGGGACAATGAGCAGTTCTTC
CDR3: CSVEEGAGGDNEQFF

J: TRBJ2-3
D: .
V: TRBV5-1
size: .
DNA: TGCGCCAGCAGCTTGGGGGACCCCGCGGGAGATACGCAGTATTTT
CDR3: CASSLGDPAGDTQYF

J: TRBJ1-1
D: .
V: TRBV6-2/TRBV6-3
size: .
DNA: TGTGCCAGCAGTAACATCATGAACACTGAAGCTTTCTTT
CDR3: CASSNIMNTEAFF

J: TRBJ2-5
D: .
V: TRBV5-6
size: once
DNA: TGTGCCAGCAGCTTGTTGGTCGGATACGCTCAAGAGACCCAGTACTTC
CDR3: CASSLLVGYAQETQYF

J: TRBJ2-7
D: TRBD2
V: TRBV20-1
size: few
DNA: TGCAGTGCTAGACCTAGCGGGCTTCCATCCTACGAGCAGTACTTC
CDR3: CSARPSGLPSYEQYF

J: TRBJ2-1
D: TRBD2
V: TRBV10-3
size: .
DNA: TGTGCCATCAGTGACCGCCTAGCGGCTAACAATGAGCAGTTCTTC
CDR3: CAISDRLAANNEQFF

J: TRBJ1-1
D: .
V: TRBV4-1
size: .
DNA: TGCGCCAGCAGCCAAGATTGGGGGCGGAACACTGAAGCTTTCTTT
CDR3: CASSQDWGRNTEAFF

J: TRBJ2-7
D: TRBD1
V: TRBV12-3/TRBV12-4
size: once
DNA: TGTGCCAGCAGTTTAAAGGGACAGCCCTCTGCGGAGCAGTACTTC
CDR3: CASSLKGQPSAEQYF

J: TRBJ2-1
D: TRBD2
V: TRBV5-5
size: .
DNA: TGTGCCAGCAGCTTGGAGCTAGCGGGATCCCACAATGAGCAGTTCTTC
CDR3: CASSLELAGSHNEQFF

J: TRBJ2-7
D: TRBD1
V: TRBV12-3/TRBV12-4
size: .
DNA: TGTGCCAGCAGTCCGCCGACAGGGATCAACGAGCAGTACTTC
CDR3: CASSPPTGINEQYF

J: TRBJ2-7
D: .
V: TRBV7-9
size: many
DNA: TGTGCCAGCAGCCGCCCGGGCGGCTACGAGCAGTACTTC
CDR3: CASSRPGGYEQYF

J: TRBJ1-5
D: .
V: TRBV6-6
size: .
DNA: TGTGCCAGCAATCCCCGTCTACTCGATAGCAATCAGCCCCAGCATTTT
CDR3: CASNPRLLDSNQPQHF

J: TRBJ1-4
D: .
V: TRBV7-9
size: few
DNA: TGTGCCAGCAGCCCAAGTGGGGCGGCAACTAATGAAAAACTGTTTTTT
CDR3: CASSPSGAATNEKLFF

J: TRBJ1-4
D: .
V: TRBV18
size: .
DNA: TGTGCCAGCTCACCCGAGGTCTTGGCAACTAATGAAAAACTGTTTTTT
CDR3: CASSPEVLATNEKLFF